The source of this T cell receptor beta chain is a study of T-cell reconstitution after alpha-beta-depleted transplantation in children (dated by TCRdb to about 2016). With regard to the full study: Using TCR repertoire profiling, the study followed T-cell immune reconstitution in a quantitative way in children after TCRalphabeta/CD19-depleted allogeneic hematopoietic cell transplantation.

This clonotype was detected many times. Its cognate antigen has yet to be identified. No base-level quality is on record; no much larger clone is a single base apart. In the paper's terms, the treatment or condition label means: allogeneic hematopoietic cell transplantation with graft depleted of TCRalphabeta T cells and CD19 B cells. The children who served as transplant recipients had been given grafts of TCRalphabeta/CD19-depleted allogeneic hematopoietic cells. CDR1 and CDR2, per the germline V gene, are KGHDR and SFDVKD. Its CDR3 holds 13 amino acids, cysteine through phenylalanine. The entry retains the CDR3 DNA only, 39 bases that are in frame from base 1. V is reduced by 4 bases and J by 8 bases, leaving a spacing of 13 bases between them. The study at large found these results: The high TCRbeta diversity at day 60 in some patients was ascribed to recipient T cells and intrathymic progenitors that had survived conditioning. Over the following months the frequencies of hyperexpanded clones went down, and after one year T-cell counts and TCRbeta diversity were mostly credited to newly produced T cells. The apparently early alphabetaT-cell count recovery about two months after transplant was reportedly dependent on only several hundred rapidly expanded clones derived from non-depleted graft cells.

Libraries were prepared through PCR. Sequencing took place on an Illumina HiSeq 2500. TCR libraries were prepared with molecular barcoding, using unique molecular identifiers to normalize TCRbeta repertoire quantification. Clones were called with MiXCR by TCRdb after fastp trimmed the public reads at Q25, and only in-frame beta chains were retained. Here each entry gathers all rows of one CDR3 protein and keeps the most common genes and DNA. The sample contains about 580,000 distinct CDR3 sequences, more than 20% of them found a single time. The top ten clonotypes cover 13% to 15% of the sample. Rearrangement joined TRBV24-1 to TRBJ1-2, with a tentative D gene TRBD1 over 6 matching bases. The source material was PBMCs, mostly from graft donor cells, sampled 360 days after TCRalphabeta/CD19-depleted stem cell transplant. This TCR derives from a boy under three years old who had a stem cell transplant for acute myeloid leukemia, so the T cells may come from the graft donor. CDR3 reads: CATSDPTGKGYTF. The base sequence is TGTGCCACCAGTGACCCTACAGGGAAGGGCTACACCTTC.